This T cell receptor beta chain was sequenced during a study of identical twins. In its sample, this clonotype was seen a few times. The antigen is unknown. General observations from the study: Out-of-frame TCR alpha sharing in monozygotic twins exceeded recombination model predictions. Insertions ran lower in abundant cord blood beta clonotypes, though not in memory repertoires.

Through template switching, a universal primer site was introduced, and the cDNA contained unique molecular identifiers. TCRdb passed the 5' RACE reads through MiXCR, listing each CDR3 protein once. Found here are hundreds of thousands of distinct CDR3 sequences, 5.5% to 6.5% of them singletons; the top ten hold approximately 1.6%. Germline V gives CDR1 SGHAT, CDR2 FQNNGV. Trimming shortened V by 2 bases and J by 2 bases, and 15 bases separated the two germline ends. The CDR3 totals 16 residues. This clonotype was obtained from a young man in good health. The sample consisted of naive T cells sorted from blood. The rearrangement uses TRBV11-2 and TRBJ1-1; D is possibly TRBD1 (6 bases). CDR3 region: CASSLYSEGGNTEAFF. As DNA, the CDR3 is TGTGCCAGCAGCTTATATAGCGAGGGGGGAAACACTGAAGCTTTCTTT. The variable domain in full, completed from reference TRBV11-2 and TRBJ1-1, reads EAGVAQSPRYKIIEKRQSVAFWCNPISGHATLYWYQQILGQGPKLLIQFQNNGVVDDSQLPKDRFSAERLKGVDSTLKIQPAKLEDSAVYLCASSLYSEGGNTEAFFGQGTRLTVV.